The rows below give T cell receptor beta chains drawn from one sample of a study of immune heterogeneity within non-small cell lung tumors. TCRdb itself ran the multiplex PCR reads through MiXCR, one entry per CDR3 protein. The repertoire includes some 6,100 distinct CDR3 sequences, under 25% of them detected once, and around 14% sits in the top ten. Sequenced sample: lung tumor tissue. The source of these receptors is a female donor with non-small cell lung cancer. The CDR3 runs from the conserved cysteine through the conserved F or W. Each record gives: CDR3 protein, CDR3 DNA, J gene, V gene, clone size, D gene. D genes are given only for firm matches. The size field is filled for only some rows; it gives once, few, many or a size class.

CASSKNDLGGPYNEQFF	TGTGCCAGTAGTAAAAACGACCTCGGCGGACCCTACAATGAGCAGTTCTTC	TRBJ2-1	TRBV19	medium-sized	NA
CSAMSRISTQYF	TGCAGTGCTATGTCCCGGATCAGTACGCAGTATTTT	TRBJ2-3	TRBV20-1	NA	NA
CASSLGGSGLEQFF	TGTGCCAGCAGCTTAGGGGGTAGCGGGCTGGAGCAGTTCTTC	TRBJ2-1	TRBV7-2	NA	TRBD2
CATRPQGEVGYTF	TGTGCCACCAGGCCACAGGGGGAAGTCGGCTACACCTTC	TRBJ1-2	TRBV24-1	NA	TRBD1
CASTPRDRGRETQYF	TGTGCCAGTACCCCCCGGGACAGGGGGCGAGAGACCCAGTACTTC	TRBJ2-5	TRBV19	few	TRBD1
CASSGGVLGRLSALHF	TGTGCCAGCAGTGGGGGGGTGTTAGGGCGGCTCTCAGCCCTCCACTTT	TRBJ1-6	TRBV25-1	NA	NA
CASSLVVLAENTGELFF	TGCGCCAGCAGCTTGGTAGTTCTAGCGGAGAACACCGGGGAGCTGTTTTTT	TRBJ2-2	TRBV5-1	few	TRBD2
CASSLFAGVRNEQFF	TGTGCCAGCAGCTTATTCGCGGGAGTAAGGAATGAGCAGTTCTTC	TRBJ2-1	TRBV11-2	NA	TRBD2
CASSQDASGYNEQFF	TGTGCCAGCAGCCAAGATGCTAGCGGTTACAATGAGCAGTTCTTC	TRBJ2-1	TRBV4-2	NA	TRBD2
CAWSAGGGNTIYF	TGTGCCTGGAGTGCCGGGGGAGGAAACACCATATATTTT	TRBJ1-3	TRBV30	medium-sized	NA
CASGSRQRRSMNTEAFF	TGTGCCAGCGGAAGTCGACAACGGAGATCCATGAACACTGAAGCTTTCTTT	TRBJ1-1	TRBV28	medium-sized	NA
CASSTPLTSGSYNEQFF	TGTGCCAGCAGCACTCCACTTACTAGCGGCTCCTACAATGAGCAGTTCTTC	TRBJ2-1	TRBV7-6	few	TRBD2
CASSFLAGSDTQYF	TGTGCCAGCAGCTTTTTGGCGGGCTCAGATACGCAGTATTTT	TRBJ2-3	TRBV11-1	NA	NA
CASSVTRGSGTQYF	TGTGCCAGCAGTGTGACGAGGGGTTCGGGGACCCAGTACTTC	TRBJ2-5	TRBV6-1	few	NA
CASSFRGDTGELFF	TGTGCCAGCAGTTTCCGGGGGGACACCGGGGAGCTGTTTTTT	TRBJ2-2	TRBV28	medium-sized	TRBD2
CASPIGGELFF	TGTGCCAGCCCGATAGGGGGGGAGCTGTTTTTT	TRBJ2-2	TRBV7-9	medium-sized	NA
CASSLDDYEQYF	TGTGCCAGCAGCTTAGACGACTACGAGCAGTACTTC	TRBJ2-7	TRBV7-2	medium-sized	NA
CASSQDRGPFLLNTGELFF	TGTGCCAGCAGCCAGGACAGGGGGCCATTTTTATTGAACACCGGGGAGCTGTTTTTT	TRBJ2-2	TRBV25-1	few	TRBD1
CASRSGGTSGNTIYF	TGTGCCAGCAGGTCAGGGGGGACGTCTGGAAACACCATATATTTT	TRBJ1-3	TRBV6-2/TRBV6-3	medium-sized	TRBD1
CASSTTGYGNQPQHF	TGTGCCAGCAGTACGACAGGGTATGGCAATCAGCCCCAGCATTTT	TRBJ1-5	TRBV27	medium-sized	TRBD1
CASSVSSGRPYEQYF	TGTGCCAGCAGTGTATCTAGCGGGAGACCCTACGAGCAGTACTTC	TRBJ2-7	TRBV6-1	medium-sized	TRBD2
CASSLQETQYF	TGTGCCAGCTCACTCCAAGAGACCCAGTACTTC	TRBJ2-5	TRBV18	NA	NA
CASSPGRPGRSKNIQYF	TGTGCCAGCAGCCCCGGGCGCCCGGGAAGATCCAAAAACATTCAGTACTTC	TRBJ2-4	TRBV7-8	NA	NA
CASTRQGGFDYTF	TGTGCCAGCACTAGACAGGGGGGATTTGACTACACCTTC	TRBJ1-2	TRBV6-1	medium-sized	TRBD1
CASRLRDSNEKLFF	TGTGCCAGCAGGTTACGGGACAGTAATGAAAAACTGTTTTTT	TRBJ1-4	TRBV2	medium-sized	TRBD1
CASSAGSSGANVLTF	TGTGCCAGCTCCGCCGGGAGCTCTGGGGCCAACGTCCTGACTTTC	TRBJ2-6	TRBV6-4	NA	NA
CASSGGLPYTDTQYF	TGCGCCAGCAGTGGAGGACTGCCTTACACAGATACGCAGTATTTT	TRBJ2-3	TRBV10-2	few	NA
CSSSHPTASYNEQFF	TGTTCCAGCAGTCATCCGACGGCGTCCTACAATGAGCAGTTCTTC	TRBJ2-1	TRBV28	NA	NA
CASSERMTGGQETQYF	TGTGCCAGCAGTGAGAGGATGACGGGAGGGCAAGAGACCCAGTACTTC	TRBJ2-5	TRBV25-1	NA	TRBD2
CASRQGEGNTEAFF	TGCGCCAGCAGACAGGGGGAGGGGAACACTGAAGCTTTCTTT	TRBJ1-1	TRBV10-2	few	TRBD1
CAWRGQGGGYTF	TGTGCCTGGAGGGGACAGGGAGGTGGCTACACCTTC	TRBJ1-2	TRBV30	NA	TRBD1